Below are 20 T cell receptor beta chains sequenced from a single sample in a study of beta chain features in type 1 diabetes. No antigen has been identified for these receptors. Study findings and constraints: All four CD4+ subsets of Type 1 diabetes patients contained TCRB CDR3s that were moderately but significantly shorter.

What was sequenced were expressed TCRB transcripts, since all of the isolated RNA had been reverse transcribed. The assay was immunoSEQ multiplex PCR, and TCRdb's table has in-frame clones only and misses some. The profile covers about 230,000 clones, with under 20% appearing a single time and roughly 0.08% taken by the ten largest. The sample was naive CD4+ T cells from blood. Source of these receptors: a man aged 30 to 45 with type 1 diabetes.

The table lists this clone with a few counts. The CDR3 spells CATSRTGTSGGETQYF. The CDR3 DNA is TGTGCCACCAGCAGAACCGGGACTAGCGGAGGAGAGACCCAGTACTTC. The chain has TRBV15 and TRBJ2-5; 11 nucleotides match TRBD2. CDR3 size: 16 residues. From germline, CDR1 is LNHNV and CDR2 YYDKDF (reference sequence). Unmatched junction bases numbered 6, after V lost 2 bases and J lost 4 bases.

In this sample, this clone turned up a few times. The rearrangement uses TRBV4-3 and TRBJ2-3, with 10 positions matching TRBD2. Trimming removed 0 bases from V and 2 bases from J; junction bases left unmatched: 2. The CDR3 runs to 16 residues. Germline-derived CDR1 and CDR2 are LGHNA and YSLEER. The CDR3 DNA reads as TGCGCCAGCAGCCAAGAACTAGCGGGGATCACAGATACGCAGTATTTT. Translation: CASSQELAGITDTQYF.

J is TRBJ1-1 and V is TRBV7-9, with TRBD1 identical over 7 bases. The V segment lost 1 base and the J segment 1 base; nucleotides outside the gene matches: 3. The V gene's germline CDR1 is SEHNR and CDR2 FQNEAQ (reference sequence). The CDR3 sequence is 15 residues long. CDR3 bases: TGTGCCAGCAGCTTAGAAGGGGGCTGGAACACTGAAGCTTTCTTT. It yields the protein CASSLEGGWNTEAFF. The variable domain in full, completed from reference TRBV7-9 and TRBJ1-1, reads DTGVSQNPRHKITKRGQNVTFRCDPISEHNRLYWYRQTLGQGPEFLTYFQNEAQLEKSRLLSDRFSAERPKGSFSTLEIQRTEQGDSAMYLCASSLEGGWNTEAFFGQGTRLTVV.

This clone turned up a few times. The rearrangement joins TRBV14 to TRBJ2-1; D might be TRBD2 (6 bases). CDR1 SGHDN and CDR2 FVKESK come from the germline V gene. The CDR3 loop spans 14 amino acids. With 4 bases removed from V and 6 bases from J, the gap between germline ends came to 13 bases. CDR3 amino acids: CASSRQLALNEQFF. The CDR3 nucleotides read TGTGCCAGCAGCCGACAACTAGCACTCAATGAGCAGTTCTTC.

The chain couples TRBV7-9 to TRBJ2-1; no definite D call. Trimming removed 5 bases from V and 1 base from J, with 9 bases in between. The CDR3 runs to 14 residues. Germline CDR1 reads SEHNR; CDR2 reads FQNEAQ (reference sequence). CDR3 amino acids: CASSPLLSYNEQFF. CDR3 coding DNA: TGTGCCAGCAGCCCTCTCCTGTCCTACAATGAGCAGTTCTTC.

The rearrangement uses TRBV4-3 and TRBJ2-5; possibly TRBD1 for D (5 bases). The CDR3 length is 13 residues. V lost 4 bases, J lost 2 bases, and 8 bases lay in between. Germline V gene lookup returns CDR1 LGHNA and CDR2 YSLEER. The CDR3 DNA reads as TGCGCCAGCAGCCGACAGATTCAAGAGACCCAGTACTTC. It codes for CASSRQIQETQYF.

Comment on this clone: Other nucleotide sequences from this sample produce the same CDR3. V usage is TRBV27 and J usage is TRBJ2-7; D may correspond to TRBD1 or TRBD2 (5 bases each). CDR3 length: 13 residues. Per the germline V gene, CDR1 is MNHEY and CDR2 is SMNVEV (reference sequence). V lost 3 bases and J 1 base, leaving 7 bases between the germline ends. Here the CDR3 reads CASSLGESYEQYF. CDR3 coding DNA: TGTGCCAGCAGTTTGGGGGAATCCTACGAGCAGTACTTC.

This clone turned up a few times. Other DNA sequences in this sample translate to the same CDR3. The chain has TRBV30 and TRBJ2-5; D gene ambiguous. This CDR3 region has 12 residues. V was shortened by 5 bases and J by 7 bases, with 14 bases between the two germline ends. Germline V gene sequence: CDR1 GTSNPN, CDR2 SVGIG (reference sequence). DNA of the CDR3: TGTGCCTGGCGGGCTCCGGTGGGGACCCAGTACTTC. Translation: CAWRAPVGTQYF.

This clone showed up just a few times. The J gene is TRBJ2-5, the V gene TRBV29-1; no definite D call. The V gene lost 7 bases and the J gene lost 5 bases, with 20 bases spanning the gap. The CDR3 contains 14 residues. Germline assignment: CDR1 SQVTM and CDR2 ANQGSEA. Here the CDR3 reads CSAYKKLRRETQYF. The CDR3 DNA sequence: TGCAGCGCCTATAAGAAACTCCGGCGGGAGACCCAGTACTTC.

Only a few counts were recorded for this clone. J is TRBJ2-1 and V is TRBV28, with a tentative D call TRBD1 (6 bases). This CDR3 has 15 residues. V was clipped by 5 bases and J by 3 bases, with 14 bases between them. Germline V gene sequence: CDR1 MDHEN, CDR2 SYDVKM. The CDR3 region is CASSPRTARYNEQFF. CDR3 bases: TGTGCCAGCAGTCCTAGGACAGCGCGCTACAATGAGCAGTTCTTC.

This chain connects TRBV9 to TRBJ2-1; 16 nucleotides match TRBD2. The CDR3 sequence is 15 residues long. V lost 2 bases, J lost 9 bases, and 2 bases stayed unmatched. CDR1 is SGDLS and CDR2 is YYNGEE in the germline V gene. CDR3 in amino acids: CASSVGTSGRAEQFF. The CDR3 region has the DNA TGTGCCAGCAGCGTCGGGACTAGCGGGAGGGCTGAGCAGTTCTTC.

This clone was counted a few times. The chain employs TRBV29-1 and TRBJ2-5, with D possibly called TRBD1 or TRBD2 (7 bases each). Trimming took off 2 bases at V and 5 bases at J, with 12 bases between the two ends. This CDR3 contains 13 residues. Germline V gene lookup returns CDR1 SQVTM and CDR2 ANQGSEA. The CDR3 sequence: CSVEIRGGETQYF. The CDR3 DNA is TGCAGCGTTGAAATCAGGGGGGGTGAGACCCAGTACTTC.

In its sample, this clone was seen a few times. The chain carries TRBV9 and TRBJ2-7; D may match TRBD1 or TRBD2 (5 bases each). Germline CDR1 and CDR2: SGDLS and YYNGEE. This CDR3 is 12 amino acids long. Trimming cost V 2 bases and J 5 bases, with 8 bases left between them. CDR3 sequence (DNA): TGTGCCAGCAGCGTCATGGGGGACGAGCAGTACTTC. As protein: CASSVMGDEQYF. The whole variable domain, filled in from reference TRBV9 and TRBJ2-7, reads DSGVTQTPKHLITATGQRVTLRCSPRSGDLSVYWYQQSLDQGLQFLIQYYNGEERAKGNILERFSAQQFPDLHSELNLSSLELGDSALYFCASSVMGDEQYFGPGTRLTVT.

The chain is built from TRBV7-3 and TRBJ2-1; TRBD1 matches at 8 bases. The germline V gene encodes CDR1 SGHTA and CDR2 FQGTGA. This CDR3 comprises 16 residues. J lost 4 bases, V lost 5 bases, and 10 bases had no gene match. This CDR3 is CASSPGWTGRYNEQFF. In nucleotides, the CDR3 is TGTGCCAGCAGCCCGGGCTGGACAGGGAGATACAATGAGCAGTTCTTC.

The chain combines TRBV9 with TRBJ2-3, with 15 bases lining up with TRBD2. Germline lookup yields CDR1 SGDLS and CDR2 YYNGEE. The junction had 2 bases not matched to a gene; V was cut back by 0 bases and J by 0 bases. The CDR3 consists of 18 residues. CDR3 sequence: CASSVGTSGRESTDTQYF. The CDR3, as DNA: TGTGCCAGCAGCGTAGGGACTAGCGGGAGGGAGAGCACAGATACGCAGTATTTT. The full variable domain, rest sourced from reference TRBV9 and TRBJ2-3, is DSGVTQTPKHLITATGQRVTLRCSPRSGDLSVYWYQQSLDQGLQFLIQYYNGEERAKGNILERFSAQQFPDLHSELNLSSLELGDSALYFCASSVGTSGRESTDTQYFGPGTRLTVL.

This clone was detected a few times. The rearrangement joins TRBV9 to TRBJ2-7; a possible D gene is TRBD2 (5 bases). V was trimmed by 2 bases and J by 5 bases, leaving 11 bases between them. Germline V gene lookup returns CDR1 SGDLS and CDR2 YYNGEE. This CDR3 comprises 13 residues. The DNA for the CDR3 is TGTGCCAGCAGCGTCGCTGGACTGGACGAGCAGTACTTC. This gives the protein CASSVAGLDEQYF.

This clone was seen more than once but under ten times. This sequence joins TRBV29-1 and TRBJ2-1, with D possibly called TRBD1 or TRBD2 (5 bases each). CDR1 SQVTM and CDR2 ANQGSEA come from the germline V gene. This CDR3 comprises 10 residues. Trimming shortened V by 7 bases and J by 9 bases, and 10 bases separated the two germline ends. For the CDR3, the DNA is TGCAGCGCTGGTGGGGGTGAGCAGTTCTTC. Translating gives CSAGGGEQFF.

This clone was counted once. This chain links TRBV18 with TRBJ1-2; a weak D match, TRBD1 (5 bases). This CDR3 spans 14 amino acids. V was cut by 2 bases and J by 6 bases, with 13 bases left in between. Per germline, CDR1 KGHSH and CDR2 LQKENI. The CDR3 here is CASSPSAGMDGYTF. The CDR3 DNA reads TGTGCCAGCTCACCAAGTGCAGGGATGGATGGCTACACCTTC.

This clone was counted between two and nine times. CDR3 loop: CAWAGRQDTEAFF. For the CDR3, the DNA is TGTGCCTGGGCGGGACGTCAGGACACTGAAGCTTTCTTT. The chain employs TRBV30 and TRBJ1-1; TRBD1 is a possible D gene (5 bases). V shed 5 bases and J shed 3 bases, with 13 bases lying between them. Germline CDR1 and CDR2: GTSNPN and SVGIG (reference sequence). This CDR3 contains 13 residues.

The gene calls are TRBV10-3 and TRBJ2-4; possible D gene TRBD1, 5 bases. The length of the CDR3 is 13 residues. Trimming took off 2 bases at V and 5 bases at J, with 7 bases between the two ends. Per the germline V gene, CDR1 is ENHRY and CDR2 is SYGVKD. This CDR3 reads CAISEDRENIQYF. The CDR3 DNA follows: TGTGCCATCAGTGAGGACAGAGAAAACATTCAGTACTTC.